This T cell receptor beta chain was captured by sequencing in a study of OX40 agonist ivuxolimab in advanced cancers. Across the study: The dose of intravenous ivuxolimab that patients received every 2 weeks ranged from 0.01 to 10 mg/kg. Dose-escalation patients were diagnosed with hepatocellular carcinoma, melanoma, renal cell cancer or head and neck cancer. The mean age was approximately 60 years, ranging from about 23 to 79, with approximately 83% of participants male. Findings and caveats of the study: Circulating CD4+ and CD8+ T cells showed clonal expansion by week 6 at 0.1 to 3.0 mg/kg.

Concerning this clone itself: The target antigen is unknown.

Here immunoSEQ multiplex PCR was the method, and the copy in TCRdb shows in-frame clones only, minus some. Of tens of thousands of clones listed, 85% to 90% are singletons. The CDR3 is 17 amino acids. Germline V gene lookup returns CDR1 MGHRA and CDR2 YSYEKL. The V gene end was trimmed by 3 bases and the J gene end by 4 bases; junction bases not matched to a gene: 11. V usage is TRBV4-1 and J usage is TRBJ2-3; 9 nucleotides align to TRBD1. This clonotype originated in an adult with an advanced solid tumor such as melanoma, head and neck, liver or kidney cancer. The material sequenced was CD4+ or CD8+ T cells sorted from blood, taken in a trial of the OX40 agonist ivuxolimab. CDR3 bases: TGCGCCAGCAGCCACTCTTGGGGGACAGGGAGTCCAGATACGCAGTATTTT. Protein sequence: CASSHSWGTGSPDTQYF.